The T cell receptor beta chain under discussion was sequenced for a study of T cells after yellow fever vaccination. Findings of the study overall: Relatively few clonotypes were ones that appeared in both CD4 and CD8 compartments. Highly abundant clonotypes carried over from the bulk population could end up in FACS-sorted repertoires as contaminants.

This clonotype was picked up many times. Its antigen remains unidentified. Template switching by 5'RACE produced TCR cDNA, adding a universal primer site and UMIs. TCRdb itself ran the 5' RACE reads through MiXCR, one entry per CDR3 protein. The profile covers approximately 330,000 distinct CDR3 sequences, with around 12% appearing a single time and around 3% taken by the ten largest. The CDR3 extends over 13 amino acids. V shed 4 bases and J 10 bases; nucleotides not matched to a gene: 2. Germline V gene lookup returns CDR1 MNHEY and CDR2 SMNVEV (reference sequence). This chain uses TRBV27 with TRBJ1-6, with TRBD1 identical over 9 bases. This clonotype was obtained from a man younger than 35 who received the YFV17D yellow fever vaccine. Sequencing was performed on CD4+ T cells sorted from PBMCs, taken 15 days after the yellow fever booster vaccination. This CDR3 reads CASSSTGGSPLHF. DNA of the CDR3: TGTGCCAGCAGTTCGACAGGGGGATCACCCCTCCACTTT.